Sequencing of this T cell receptor beta chain was carried out in a study of metastatic and nonmetastatic thyroid tumors. As for the study in general: The authors compared repertoires across blood and tumor or nodule tissue from malignant and benign thyroid patients.

Per germline, CDR1 MNHNS and CDR2 SASEGT. V lost 3 bases and J 4 bases, leaving 12 bases between the germline ends. CDR3 length: 14 amino acids. The study's findings and limits: Reports indicated that malignant thyroid tumors showed significantly higher TCR beta diversity than benign nodules did, in blood and tumor.

Via MiXCR, TCRdb re-called the PCR reads. The sample holds about 20,000 clones, under 25% seen once. This clone was picked up many times. What it recognizes is unknown. Each patient came to thyroid surgery without any prior treatment (of any kind). This clonotype originated in a male donor with papillary thyroid cancer or a benign thyroid nodule (not recorded which). Some clones in this sample may be carry-over from other donors' samples. The specimen was tumor tissue. The J gene is TRBJ1-2, the V gene TRBV6-1; D ambiguous. CDR3 nucleotides: TGTGCCAGCAGTGACCTTTCCAGGAGCTATGGCTACACCTTC. Translation gives CASSDLSRSYGYTF.